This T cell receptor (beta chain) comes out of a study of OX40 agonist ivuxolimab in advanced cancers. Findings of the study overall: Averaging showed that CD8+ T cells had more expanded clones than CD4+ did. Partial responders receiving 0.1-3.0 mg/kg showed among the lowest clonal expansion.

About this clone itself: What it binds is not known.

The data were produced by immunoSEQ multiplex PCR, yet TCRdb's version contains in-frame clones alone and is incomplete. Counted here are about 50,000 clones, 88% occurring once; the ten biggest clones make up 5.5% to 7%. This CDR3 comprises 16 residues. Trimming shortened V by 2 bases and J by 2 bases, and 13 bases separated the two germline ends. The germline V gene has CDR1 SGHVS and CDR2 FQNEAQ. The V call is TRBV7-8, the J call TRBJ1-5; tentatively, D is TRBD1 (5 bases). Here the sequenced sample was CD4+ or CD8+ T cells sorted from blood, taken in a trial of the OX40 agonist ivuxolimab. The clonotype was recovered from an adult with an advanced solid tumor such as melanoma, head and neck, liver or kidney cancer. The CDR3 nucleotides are TGTGCCAGCAGCTTATCTCTCACAGGCGGCAATCAGCCCCAGCATTTT. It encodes CASSLSLTGGNQPQHF.